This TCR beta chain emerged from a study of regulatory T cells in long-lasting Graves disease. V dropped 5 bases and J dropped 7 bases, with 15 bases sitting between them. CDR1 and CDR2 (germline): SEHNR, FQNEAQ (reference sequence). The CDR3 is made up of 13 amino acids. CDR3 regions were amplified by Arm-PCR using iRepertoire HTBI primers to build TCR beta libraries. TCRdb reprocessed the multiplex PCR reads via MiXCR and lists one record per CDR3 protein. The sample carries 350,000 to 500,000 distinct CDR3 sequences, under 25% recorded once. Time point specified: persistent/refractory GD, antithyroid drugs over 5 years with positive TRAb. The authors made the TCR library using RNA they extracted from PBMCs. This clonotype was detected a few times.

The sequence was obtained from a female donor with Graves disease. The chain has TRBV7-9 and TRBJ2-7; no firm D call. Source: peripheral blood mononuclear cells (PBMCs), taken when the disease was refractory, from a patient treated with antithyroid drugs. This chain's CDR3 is CASSPTSEDEQYF. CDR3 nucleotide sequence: TGTGCCAGCAGCCCCACAAGCGAAGATGAGCAGTACTTC.